This T cell receptor (beta chain) was identified in a study of blood T cell repertoires in COVID-19. Study-level background: Collection of acute and convalescent COVID-19 samples took place in the United States, Italy and Spain. PBMCs, B-cell-depleted T cells, or T cells provided the cDNA or gDNA that made up the material.

Only a few counts were recorded for this clone. Germline V gene lookup returns CDR1 SGHVS and CDR2 FQNEAQ. V was cut by 1 base and J by 4 bases, with 13 bases left in between. The CDR3 is made up of 15 amino acids. Per the original methods: Cell counts per sample came from amplifying reference gene primers. Clones were read by immunoSEQ multiplex PCR, and TCRdb kept only the in-frame ones, dropping some. From that table come the V and J calls and clone size; the DNA was used to work out D and trimming. Of roughly 290,000 clones listed, 70% to 90% were seen once; the top ten hold about 8%. The chain uses TRBV7-8 and TRBJ1-1; no reliable D call. The sequenced sample was peripheral blood. The receptor was isolated from a woman between 45 and 60 years old who had recovered from COVID-19. The CDR3 nucleotides are TGTGCCAGCAGCTTAGATCTTACTCAATCCACTGAAGCTTTCTTT. Protein: CASSLDLTQSTEAFF.